Sequencing of this TCR beta chain was carried out in a study of T cell changes during pregnancy in multiple sclerosis (dated by TCRdb to between 2018 and 2021). Broadly, across the study: Changes in the T cell repertoire over the course of pregnancy were examined in this study in women with multiple sclerosis.

V lost 4 bases and J lost 5 bases; the stretch between them is 31 bases long. CDR1 is given as LGHNA and CDR2 as YNFKEQ, both from the germline V gene. The CDR3 starts with the cysteine, ends with the phenylalanine, and has 20 residues. Left in the record is the CDR3 DNA by itself, 60 bases read in frame from the first base. In regard to this clone: Its antigen target is currently unknown. No base qualities exist here, and no much larger clone lies one base off it.

The method behind the library was the immunoSEQ multiplex PCR assay. TCRdb limited this immuneACCESS table to in-frame rearrangements with V and J called. A share of clones is missing; checked studies link under half to unresolved V genes, and the rest is unexplained. This sample holds under 45,000 clones; approximately 91% were observed only once. The ten top clones hold around 4.3% of the sample. This TCR was recovered from a female donor in good health, enrolled as a control in a pregnancy study. Sequenced here: peripheral blood, sampled in the second trimester of pregnancy. The chain is assembled from TRBV4-2 and TRBJ2-3; possibly the D gene is TRBD2, per 5 matching bases. The CDR3 loop reads CASSRTAQVLNSWAGDTQYF. In nucleotide form, the sequence is TGTGCCAGCAGCCGGACTGCTCAGGTCCTCAATAGTTGGGCCGGAGATACGCAGTATTTT.